The 11 T cell receptor beta chains below all came from one sample that was sequenced in a study of OX40 agonist ivuxolimab in advanced cancers. Data came from immunoSEQ multiplex PCR; TCRdb stores just in-frame clones and leaves some out. Of nearly 85,000 clones in the sample, 83% are singletons; the top ten hold approximately 0.78%. Sample: CD4+ or CD8+ T cells sorted from blood, taken in a trial of the OX40 agonist ivuxolimab. The receptors originated from an adult with an advanced solid tumor such as melanoma, head and neck, liver or kidney cancer.

The table lists this clone with a count of one. The gene calls are TRBV2 and TRBJ2-1; tentative D call: TRBD2 (5 bases). This CDR3 spans 12 amino acids. V was trimmed by 4 bases and J by 7 bases, leaving 8 bases between them. Germline CDR1 and CDR2: SNHLY and FYNNEI. The chain's CDR3 is CASSGSGNEQFF. The CDR3 DNA sequence: TGTGCCAGCAGTGGGTCGGGAAATGAGCAGTTCTTC.

This clone was seen a single time. The junction departs from germline at one end; a sequencing error may be responsible. V usage is TRBV7-7 and J usage is TRBJ2-3, with 7 nucleotides matching TRBD1. The germline CDR1 and CDR2 sequences are SSHAT and FNYEAQ (reference sequence). This CDR3 has 14 residues. CDR3 DNA sequence: TGTGCTAGCAGCTTGGGACAGACGGCAGATACGCAGTATTTT. Translation gives CASSLGQTADTQYF.

This chain joins TRBV19 and TRBJ2-7; D remains unclear. CDR1 is LNHDA, CDR2 SQIVND, per germline (reference sequence). This CDR3 region has 13 residues. V was trimmed by 7 bases and J by 1 base, leaving 11 bases between them. The CDR3 region is CASNPGQSYEQYF. DNA for the CDR3: TGTGCCAGTAATCCCGGGCAGTCCTACGAGCAGTACTTC.

The genes are TRBV7-6 and TRBJ1-1, with a possible D match to TRBD1 (6 bases). The germline CDR1 and CDR2 sequences are SGHVS and FNYEAQ. V was trimmed by 5 bases and J by 1 base, leaving 8 bases between them. The CDR3 is 13 amino acids. The CDR3 spells CASSGGQNTEAFF. CDR3 sequence (DNA): TGTGCCAGCAGCGGGGGACAGAACACTGAAGCTTTCTTT.

CDR3 residues: CASSPRDGGSYNSPLHF. The CDR3 coding sequence is TGTGCCAGCAGCCCCCGGGACGGGGGCTCCTATAATTCACCCCTCCACTTT. The genes are TRBV4-2 and TRBJ1-6; a weak D match, TRBD1 (5 bases). Trimming stripped 4 bases from V and 0 bases from J, with 13 bases between. CDR1 and CDR2 from the germline V gene are LGHNA and YNFKEQ. The CDR3 runs 17 residues.

The gene calls are TRBV9 and TRBJ1-1; unclear D gene. Germline CDR1 reads SGDLS; CDR2 reads YYNGEE. V shed 0 bases and J shed 3 bases, with 6 bases lying between them. The CDR3 is 13 residues long. The CDR3 nucleotides read TGTGCCAGCAGCGTAGCTTGGTACACTGAAGCTTTCTTT. Translating gives CASSVAWYTEAFF.

In its sample, this clone was seen a few times. V and J are TRBV5-1 and TRBJ1-2; D ambiguous. V dropped 4 bases and J dropped 3 bases, with 10 bases sitting between them. CDR3 size: 13 residues. Germline V gene sequence: CDR1 SGHRS, CDR2 YFSETQ. The CDR3 nucleotides are TGCGCCAGCAGCCTGCGGACGGACTATGGCTACACCTTC. It is translated as CASSLRTDYGYTF.

The chain is built from TRBV5-4 and TRBJ1-4, with D possibly TRBD1 on 5 matching bases. The CDR3 loop spans 14 amino acids. Trimming cost V 3 bases and J 10 bases, with 16 bases left between them. Per germline, CDR1 SGHNT and CDR2 YYREEE (reference sequence). The CDR3 sequence is CASSYGRWGGKLFF. The CDR3 DNA follows: TGTGCCAGCAGCTACGGACGGTGGGGGGGAAAACTGTTTTTT. The full variable domain, rest sourced from reference TRBV5-4 and TRBJ1-4, is ETGVTQSPTHLIKTRGQQVTLRCSSQSGHNTVSWYQQALGQGPQFIFQYYREEENGRGNFPPRFSGLQFPNYSSELNVNALELDDSALYLCASSYGRWGGKLFFGSGTQLSVL.

For this clone: This sample also contains other DNA sequences that code for the same CDR3. The chain links TRBV6-5 to TRBJ2-3, with 8 bases lining up with TRBD1. The CDR3 runs 15 residues. The germline V gene encodes CDR1 MNHEY and CDR2 SVGAGI. With 0 bases clipped from V and 3 bases from J, the junction kept 2 bases outside the gene matches. The CDR3 region is CASSYSGQGTDTQYF. The CDR3 nucleotides read TGTGCCAGCAGTTACTCCGGACAGGGAACAGATACGCAGTATTTT.

V and J are TRBV11-2 and TRBJ2-2; D gene ambiguous. The CDR3 sequence is 18 residues long. In germline, CDR1 is SGHAT, CDR2 FQNNGV. The V end lost 1 base, the J end lost 0 bases, and 15 bases lay between the germline ends. CDR3 protein: CASSLGVQWETNTGELFF. DNA of the CDR3: TGTGCCAGCAGCTTAGGAGTCCAGTGGGAAACGAACACCGGGGAGCTGTTTTTT.

This clone was detected only once. This chain joins TRBV5-4 and TRBJ2-5, with D unresolved. Looked up from germline, CDR1 is SGHNT and CDR2 is YYREEE (reference sequence). Trimming took 3 bases from V and 4 from J, leaving 10 bases between them. The CDR3 contains 13 residues. For the CDR3, the DNA is TGTGCCAGCAGCTCCCAGGTTCTAGAGACCCAGTACTTC. This gives the protein CASSSQVLETQYF.